The source of this T cell receptor (beta chain) is a study of sequential checkpoint blockade in melanoma. Across the whole study: Arm A got nivolumab then ipilimumab; arm B the reverse, 1:1.

TCRdb's table, derived via immunoSEQ multiplex PCR, lists solely in-frame clones and lacks some. The sample shows about 19,000 clones, around 75% of them seen only once. The sample's treatment: randomized to nivolumab then ipilimumab (arm A) or the reverse (arm B). Looked up from germline, CDR1 is SGHDT and CDR2 is YYEEEE. CDR3 size: 16 residues. Unmatched junction bases numbered 7, after V lost 0 bases and J lost 4 bases. In this sample, this clone turned up once. The chain has TRBV5-6 and TRBJ2-3; 8 nucleotides agree with TRBD2. The sequence derives from a human donor with melanoma. The sample was CD8+ T cells sorted from blood (inferred from file names), taken from a patient given nivolumab and ipilimumab in sequence. The CDR3 DNA sequence: TGTGCCAGCAGCTTGGTGACGGGAGGGCCCCCAGATACGCAGTATTTT. Translation: CASSLVTGGPPDTQYF. The entire variable domain, with the rest obtained from reference TRBV5-6 and TRBJ2-3, is as follows: DAGVTQSPTHLIKTRGQQVTLRCSPKSGHDTVSWYQQALGQGPQFIFQYYEEEERQRGNFPDRFSGHQFPNYSSELNVNALLLGDSALYLCASSLVTGGPPDTQYFGPGTRLTVL.